Sequencing of this TCR beta chain was carried out in a study of CD8 T cells in ankylosing spondylitis. Study-level points and caveats: Clones linked to disease, bearing a CD8+ phenotype, were relatively rare in peripheral blood. Earlier studies detected some motif variants in reactive arthritis synovial fluid and blood.

Quantitative molecular-barcoded 5'-RACE generated the TCR beta libraries. From the 5' RACE reads, TCRdb called clonotypes with MiXCR, one entry per CDR3 protein. The table records about 69,000 distinct CDR3 sequences, about 5.2% of them present only once. This clonotype was seen a handful of times. Its antigen is currently unknown. The CDR3 consists of 16 residues. V lost 7 bases and J 8 bases, leaving 24 bases between the germline ends. CDR1 is SEHNR, CDR2 FQNEAQ, per germline (reference sequence). Sequencing was performed on blood, either unsorted or a sorted T cell fraction (not recorded which). The chain couples TRBV7-9 to TRBJ2-1, with D unclear. This clonotype was sampled from a male donor with ankylosing spondylitis or in good health (not recorded which). The CDR3 is CASIGPIHYFSDEQFF. CDR3 coding DNA: TGTGCCAGCATAGGGCCTATACACTATTTTTCTGATGAGCAGTTCTTC.